These 14 T cell receptor beta chains were all obtained from the same sample, sequenced in a study of CD4 T cells in relation to SARS-CoV-2 and coronaviruses (dated by TCRdb to 2020 to 2023). CD4+ T cells from unexposed donors were collected before the COVID-19 pandemic (2011-2018). Receptors were amplified or captured by the immunoSEQ multiplex PCR assay. Not all clones reach the TCRdb copy of this immuneACCESS table, which keeps in-frame sequences only. Checked studies attribute under half of the gap to unresolved V genes and leave the rest unexplained. This sample comprises 60,000 or so clones, about 95% of them detected only once. The top ten constitute 0.14% of the sample. Sequenced sample: naive CD4+ T cells from PBMCs. The label giving this sample's cell subset or site can be read as: naive CD4+ T cells isolated by negative enrichment. All receptors derive from a human donor in good health.

The V and J genes are TRBV27 and TRBJ2-1, with a tentative D call TRBD1 (8 bases). This CDR3 is 18 amino acids long. Trimming took 4 bases from V and 4 from J, leaving 23 bases between them. CDR1 is MNHEY, CDR2 SMNVEV, per germline (reference sequence). The CDR3 DNA follows: TGTGCCAGCAGTTCAGACAGGGGAACGAGGGAGGGGTACAATGAGCAGTTCTTC. The encoded protein is CASSSDRGTREGYNEQFF.

The chain couples TRBV28 to TRBJ1-5, with D possibly matching TRBD1 (5 bases). Per germline, CDR1 MDHEN and CDR2 SYDVKM. Deletions cut 4 bases from V and 2 bases from J, with 12 bases between. This CDR3 is built from 15 residues. CDR3 residues: CASSSGLRGNQPQHF. CDR3 coding DNA: TGTGCCAGCAGTTCGGGACTTCGAGGCAATCAGCCCCAGCATTTT.

The CDR3 DNA reads TGTGCCAGCAGCTTAGTTGGTAGCGGGAGTTACGAGCAGTACTTC. Protein: CASSLVGSGSYEQYF. The V call is TRBV11-1, the J call TRBJ2-7; 9 nucleotides agree with TRBD2. Germline V lookup: CDR1 SGHAT, CDR2 FQDESV (reference sequence). V lost 1 base to trimming and J lost 4 bases; unmatched junction nucleotides: 5. The CDR3 extends over 15 amino acids.

This chain joins TRBV9 and TRBJ1-4; the D is unclear. CDR1 is SGDLS, CDR2 YYNGEE, per germline. CDR3 size: 15 residues. Trimming removed 0 bases from V and 4 bases from J, with 10 bases in between. The CDR3 DNA reads as TGTGCCAGCAGCGTAGGAGGAGGATTTAATGAAAAACTGTTTTTT. Translated, it gives CASSVGGGFNEKLFF.

V is TRBV6-2 or TRBV6-3 and J is TRBJ1-2, with unresolved D. V lost 2 bases to trimming and J lost 1 base, with 2 bases between them. CDR1 is MNHEY, CDR2 SVGEGT, per germline. The CDR3 loop spans 12 amino acids. The CDR3, as DNA: TGTGCCAGCAGTTACGGTAACTATGGCTACACCTTC. Protein sequence: CASSYGNYGYTF.

The chain joins TRBV5-8 to TRBJ2-5; a possible D gene is TRBD2 (7 bases). From germline, CDR1 is SGHTS and CDR2 YDEGEE. The CDR3 length is 16 residues. V dropped 1 base and J dropped 2 bases, with 15 bases sitting between them. The CDR3 region has the DNA TGTGCCAGCAGCTTGTCAAGGGGGGGATTTCAAGAGACCCAGTACTTC. Its protein is CASSLSRGGFQETQYF.

In its sample, this clone was seen once. V gene TRBV7-2 combines with J gene TRBJ1-1; D might be TRBD1 (5 bases). Germline V lookup: CDR1 SGHTA, CDR2 FQGNSA. V was cut by 2 bases and J by 7 bases, with 8 bases left in between. This CDR3 is 12 amino acids long. CDR3 bases: TGTGCCAGCAGCTTACAGGGTTATGAAGCTTTCTTT. Translation gives CASSLQGYEAFF.

The chain is built from TRBV30 and TRBJ2-7, with 8 bases identical to TRBD2. V lost 1 base and J lost 6; bases outside the gene matches: 5. Germline CDR1 is GTSNPN and CDR2 is SVGIG (reference sequence). The CDR3 sequence is 13 residues long. The CDR3 region has the DNA TGTGCCTGGAGTGCGGGACTAGGGAGCGAGCAGTACTTC. This translates into CAWSAGLGSEQYF.

The J gene is TRBJ1-1, the V gene TRBV28, with 7 nucleotides matching TRBD1. Trimming took 7 bases from V and 0 from J; bases not matched to a gene: 5. Germline assignment: CDR1 MDHEN and CDR2 SYDVKM. The CDR3 extends over 14 amino acids. CDR3 region: CASTGGQLNTEAFF. DNA of the CDR3: TGTGCCAGCACCGGGGGACAGCTGAACACTGAAGCTTTCTTT.

This clone was counted a few times. The chain employs TRBV14 and TRBJ2-5; TRBD2 agrees at 10 bases. Losses at the gene ends were 1 base for V and 4 bases for J; bases not matched to a gene: 9. This CDR3 is 17 amino acids long. From germline, CDR1 is SGHDN and CDR2 FVKESK. CDR3 sequence (DNA): TGTGCCAGCAGCCAAGGCCTAGCGGGGGCCATCAGAGAGACCCAGTACTTC. Its protein product is CASSQGLAGAIRETQYF.

This rearrangement joins TRBV5-1 to TRBJ1-3; D is ambiguous. The V gene lost 2 bases and the J gene lost 0 bases, with 9 bases spanning the gap. The germline V gene encodes CDR1 SGHRS and CDR2 YFSETQ. This CDR3 contains 15 residues. CDR3 sequence: CASSFYPSSGNTIYF. The CDR3 DNA sequence: TGCGCCAGCAGCTTCTACCCTAGCTCTGGAAACACCATATATTTT. The variable domain in full, completed from reference TRBV5-1 and TRBJ1-3, reads KAGVTQTPRYLIKTRGQQVTLSCSPISGHRSVSWYQQTPGQGLQFLFEYFSETQRNKGNFPGRFSGRQFSNSRSEMNVSTLELGDSALYLCASSFYPSSGNTIYFGEGSWLTVV.

This clone was found once. The chain uses TRBV14 and TRBJ2-7, with D perhaps TRBD2 (5 bases). Deletions cut 1 base from V and 6 bases from J, with 13 bases between. The CDR3 spans 14 residues. Looked up from germline, CDR1 is SGHDN and CDR2 is FVKESK. As DNA, the CDR3 is TGTGCCAGCAGCCAAGGTCTACCTGGAGGCGAGCAGTACTTC. It codes for CASSQGLPGGEQYF.

The rearrangement joins TRBV27 to TRBJ2-1; 8 bases are a match to TRBD2. Germline CDR1 and CDR2: MNHEY and SMNVEV (reference sequence). J lost 6 bases, V lost 5 bases, and 15 bases had no gene match. The CDR3 is 17 residues long. The CDR3 coding sequence is TGTGCCAGCAGTACCTACTCCGGGACTAGGGGTGGCAATGAGCAGTTCTTC. Its translation: CASSTYSGTRGGNEQFF.

CDR3 amino acids: CASSARSGTGHLSSYNEQFF. The DNA of the CDR3 is TGTGCCAGCTCAGCGCGATCGGGTACGGGACACTTGAGCTCCTACAATGAGCAGTTCTTC. V gene TRBV18 combines with J gene TRBJ2-1, with D perhaps TRBD1 (6 bases). CDR1 is KGHSH, CDR2 LQKENI, per germline. The ends were cut back, 5 bases at V and 0 bases at J, with 26 bases in the middle. This CDR3 comprises 20 residues.